These T cell receptor beta chains were read from a single sample in a study of beta chain features in type 1 diabetes. Sequenced by immunoSEQ multiplex PCR; TCRdb stores in-frame clones only, minus some. The table has nearly 700,000 clones, around an eighth seen once. Sequenced input: naive CD4+ T cells from blood. These receptors all stem from a man aged 18 to 29 with type 1 diabetes. Both conserved end residues are part of each CDR3. D genes are given only for firm matches. Some rows mark clone size as missing; the rest say once, few, many or name a class of expanded clone.

J | size | V | D | CDR3 | DNA
TRBJ1-1 | - | TRBV28 | - | CAIEKGDTEAFF | TGTGCCATCGAGAAGGGGGACACTGAAGCTTTCTTT
TRBJ2-1 | - | TRBV7-3 | TRBD1 | CASSFLGTGAYNEQFF | TGTGCCAGCAGCTTCCTCGGGACAGGGGCCTACAATGAGCAGTTCTTC
TRBJ2-7 | - | TRBV10-3 | TRBD2 | CAITGTSGGPGSYEQYF | TGTGCCATCACAGGGACTAGCGGGGGCCCCGGCTCCTACGAGCAGTACTTC
TRBJ2-3 | - | TRBV4-1 | - | CASSQGPTDTQYF | TGCGCCAGCAGCCAGGGGCCCACAGATACGCAGTATTTT
TRBJ1-1 | - | TRBV28 | TRBD1 | CASSFPTGDTEAFF | TGTGCCAGCAGTTTCCCGACAGGGGACACTGAAGCTTTCTTT
TRBJ2-1 | few | TRBV18 | - | CASSPRAQGGYDNEQFF | TGTGCCAGCTCACCCCGGGCCCAAGGCGGGTACGACAATGAGCAGTTCTTC
TRBJ1-1 | few | TRBV29-1 | - | CSVDQGRAEAFF | TGCAGCGTCGACCAGGGGAGGGCTGAAGCTTTCTTT
TRBJ2-5 | few | TRBV10-3 | - | CAISATGPRYF | TGTGCCATCAGTGCTACAGGTCCGCGGTACTTC
TRBJ2-5 | - | TRBV19 | - | CASSSREVASETQYF | TGTGCCAGTAGTTCTCGTGAGGTAGCGAGCGAGACCCAGTACTTC
TRBJ1-2 | few | TRBV19 | - | CATETGTSNYGYTF | TGTGCCACCGAGACAGGAACCTCTAACTATGGCTACACCTTC
TRBJ1-1 | few | TRBV18 | - | CASSSSRGAEAFF | TGTGCCAGCTCATCCAGCCGGGGGGCTGAAGCTTTCTTT
TRBJ1-5 | few | TRBV4-2 | - | CASSQDQRAQHF | TGTGCCAGCAGCCAAGATCAGCGGGCCCAGCATTTT
TRBJ1-2 | - | TRBV2 | - | CASVYWGQLDGYTF | TGTGCCAGCGTGTATTGGGGGCAGTTGGATGGCTACACCTTC
TRBJ1-1 | - | TRBV10-3 | TRBD1 | CAISETGQAWSFF | TGTGCCATCAGTGAAACGGGACAGGCTTGGTCTTTCTTT
TRBJ1-2 | few | TRBV19 | - | CASSRTDGYTF | TGTGCCAGTAGTCGGACGGACGGCTACACCTTC
TRBJ1-1 | few | TRBV10-3 | - | CAISTGQNTEAFF | TGTGCCATCAGTACAGGTCAGAACACTGAAGCTTTCTTT
TRBJ2-1 | - | TRBV4-1 | - | CASSQSGSTYNEQFF | TGCGCCAGCAGCCAATCAGGGTCGACTTACAATGAGCAGTTCTTC
TRBJ2-1 | - | TRBV4-1 | - | CASSQEGTPYNEQFF | TGCGCCAGCAGCCAAGAAGGGACACCATACAATGAGCAGTTCTTC
TRBJ2-7 | - | TRBV7-9 | TRBD1 | CASSLATGTGGEQYF | TGTGCCAGCAGCTTAGCGACCGGGACAGGGGGCGAGCAGTACTTC
TRBJ1-5 | - | TRBV27 | - | CASSLAGTSRNQPQHF | TGTGCCAGCAGTTTAGCAGGGACCTCGCGCAATCAGCCCCAGCATTTT
TRBJ2-3 | - | TRBV4-2 | - | CASSQRPSATSTDTQYF | TGTGCCAGCAGCCAGAGGCCTAGCGCCACTAGCACAGATACGCAGTATTTT
TRBJ1-5 | few | TRBV30 | - | CAWRQALNQPQHF | TGTGCCTGGAGACAGGCCCTAAATCAGCCCCAGCATTTT
TRBJ1-2 | few | TRBV5-6 | - | CASSSGSGYTF | TGTGCCAGCAGCTCGGGATCTGGCTACACCTTC
TRBJ1-1 | - | TRBV4-1 | - | CASSQGPTEAFF | TGCGCCAGCAGCCAAGGGCCCACTGAAGCTTTCTTT
TRBJ2-2 | few | TRBV7-2 | TRBD1 | CASSPSGQGNGELFF | TGTGCCAGCAGCCCGAGCGGACAGGGGAACGGGGAGCTGTTTTTT
TRBJ2-6 | few | TRBV4-1 | - | CASSGHGALSGANVLTF | TGCGCCAGCAGCGGACACGGGGCGTTGTCTGGGGCCAACGTCCTGACTTTC
TRBJ1-1 | - | TRBV18 | TRBD1 | CASSPTGTENTEAFF | TGTGCCAGCTCACCTACCGGGACAGAGAACACTGAAGCTTTCTTT
TRBJ1-4 | - | TRBV7-8 | - | CASSPDRLRGEKLFF | TGTGCCAGCAGCCCCGACAGGCTCCGGGGGGAAAAACTGTTTTTT
TRBJ2-5 | few | TRBV4-2 | TRBD1 | CASSQAGTGGETQYF | TGTGCCAGCAGCCAAGCTGGGACAGGGGGAGAGACCCAGTACTTC
TRBJ1-3 | - | TRBV7-2 | - | CASSPYSGNTIYF | TGTGCCAGCAGCCCGTACTCTGGAAACACCATATATTTT
TRBJ1-1 | - | TRBV6-4 | - | CASSRAAANTEAFF | TGTGCCAGCAGTCGCGCGGCAGCGAACACTGAAGCTTTCTTT
TRBJ2-7 | few | TRBV20-1 | - | CSAREYYEQYF | TGCAGTGCTAGAGAGTACTACGAGCAGTACTTC
TRBJ2-7 | few | TRBV2 | - | CASSTVYEQYF | TGTGCCAGCAGCACGGTATACGAGCAGTACTTC
TRBJ2-7 | once | TRBV19 | - | CASKQDNSYEQYF | TGTGCCAGTAAACAGGACAATTCCTACGAGCAGTACTTC
TRBJ1-5 | - | TRBV19 | TRBD1 | CASSIAQGGFQPQHF | TGTGCCAGTAGTATAGCACAGGGGGGGTTCCAGCCCCAGCATTTT
TRBJ2-7 | - | TRBV6-5 | TRBD1 | CASSQTGSYEQYF | TGTGCCAGCAGCCAGACAGGGTCCTACGAGCAGTACTTC
TRBJ2-7 | few | TRBV6-1 | TRBD2 | CASSAAGLAGYEQYF | TGTGCCAGCAGTGCCGCGGGACTAGCGGGGTACGAGCAGTACTTC
TRBJ2-5 | few | TRBV7-9 | - | CASSPNTGQETQYF | TGTGCCAGCAGCCCCAATACAGGCCAAGAGACCCAGTACTTC
TRBJ1-6 | - | TRBV7-9 | - | CASSLTVTNSPLHF | TGTGCCAGCAGCTTGACAGTTACAAATTCACCCCTCCACTTT
TRBJ1-4 | - | TRBV2 | - | CASRGANEKLFF | TGTGCCAGCAGGGGGGCTAATGAAAAACTGTTTTTT
TRBJ2-4 | few | TRBV7-8 | - | CASSSGESIQYF | TGTGCCAGCAGCTCAGGGGAAAGCATTCAGTACTTC
TRBJ2-3 | few | TRBV4-2 | - | CASSQDWDTDTQYF | TGTGCCAGCAGCCAAGATTGGGACACAGATACGCAGTATTTT
TRBJ1-1 | - | TRBV10-1 | - | CASSAADLSEAFF | TGCGCCAGCAGTGCGGCAGATCTATCGGAAGCTTTCTTT
TRBJ2-2 | few | TRBV7-9 | - | CAIQGPEDGELFF | TGTGCCATACAGGGACCGGAGGACGGGGAGCTGTTTTTT
TRBJ2-3 | - | TRBV7-9 | - | CASSLKASDTQYF | TGTGCCAGCAGCTTAAAAGCTTCAGATACGCAGTATTTT
TRBJ1-6 | few | TRBV30 | TRBD1 | CACPGQGGNSPLHF | TGTGCCTGCCCGGGACAGGGCGGCAATTCACCCCTCCACTTT
TRBJ1-1 | few | TRBV9 | TRBD1 | CASSVERGTGWPTEAFF | TGTGCCAGCAGCGTAGAAAGGGGGACAGGGTGGCCCACTGAAGCTTTCTTT
TRBJ1-2 | few | TRBV5-1 | TRBD1 | CASSLAGGTNYGYTF | TGCGCCAGCAGCTTGGCAGGGGGCACCAACTATGGCTACACCTTC
TRBJ2-2 | - | TRBV2 | TRBD2 | CATEPGLADGELFF | TGTGCCACCGAGCCGGGACTAGCGGACGGGGAGCTGTTTTTT
TRBJ2-3 | - | TRBV2 | - | CASTPRVTDTQYF | TGTGCCAGCACCCCACGAGTTACAGATACGCAGTATTTT
TRBJ1-1 | - | TRBV5-4 | - | CASSRQSGPNTEAFF | TGTGCCAGCAGCCGACAGTCCGGACCGAACACTGAAGCTTTCTTT
TRBJ2-5 | few | TRBV11-1 | TRBD1 | CASSFSTGGKDF | TGTGCCAGCAGCTTCTCGACAGGGGGCAAGGACTTC